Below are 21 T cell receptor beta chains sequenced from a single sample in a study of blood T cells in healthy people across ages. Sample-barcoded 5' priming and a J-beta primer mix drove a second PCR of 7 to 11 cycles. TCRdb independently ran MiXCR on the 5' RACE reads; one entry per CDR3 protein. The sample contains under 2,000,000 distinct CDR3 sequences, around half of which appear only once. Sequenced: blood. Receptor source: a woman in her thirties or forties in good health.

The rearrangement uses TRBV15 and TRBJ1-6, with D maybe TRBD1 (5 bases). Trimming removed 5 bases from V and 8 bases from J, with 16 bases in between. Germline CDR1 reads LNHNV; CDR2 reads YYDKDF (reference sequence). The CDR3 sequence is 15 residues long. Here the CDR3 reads CATSSVRDGYSPLHF. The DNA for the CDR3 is TGTGCCACCAGCTCAGTCCGGGACGGTTATTCACCCCTCCACTTT.

CDR3: CSARERFYEQYF. CDR3 DNA: TGCAGTGCTAGAGAGCGCTTCTACGAGCAGTACTTC. The rearrangement links TRBV20-1 to TRBJ2-7; D is ambiguous. The CDR3 is 12 residues long. The V end was cut by 0 bases, the J end by 3 bases, with 6 bases between. CDR1 DFQATT and CDR2 SNEGSKA come from the germline V gene (reference sequence).

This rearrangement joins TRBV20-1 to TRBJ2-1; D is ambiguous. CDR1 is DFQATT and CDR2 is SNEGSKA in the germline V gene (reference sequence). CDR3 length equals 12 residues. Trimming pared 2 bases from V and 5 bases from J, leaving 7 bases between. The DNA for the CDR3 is TGCAGTGCTAGAAACAGAAACAATGAGCAGTTCTTC. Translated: CSARNRNNEQFF.

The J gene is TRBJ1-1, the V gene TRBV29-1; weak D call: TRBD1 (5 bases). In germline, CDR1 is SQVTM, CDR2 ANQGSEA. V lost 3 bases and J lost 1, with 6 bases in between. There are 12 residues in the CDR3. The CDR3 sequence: CSVDDRNTEAFF. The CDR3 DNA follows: TGCAGCGTTGACGACAGGAACACTGAAGCTTTCTTT.

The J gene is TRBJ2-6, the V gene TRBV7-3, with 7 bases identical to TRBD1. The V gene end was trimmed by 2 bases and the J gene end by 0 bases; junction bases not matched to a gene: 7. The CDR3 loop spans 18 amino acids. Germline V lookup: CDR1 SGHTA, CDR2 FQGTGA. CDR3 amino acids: CASSLFQGVFSGANVLTF. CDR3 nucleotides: TGTGCCAGCAGCTTATTCCAGGGGGTATTCTCTGGGGCCAACGTCCTGACTTTC.

In DNA, the CDR3 is TGTGCCAGCTACTCTAGCGGGGGTGGAAATGAGCAGTTCTTC. Its translation is CASYSSGGGNEQFF. The V call is TRBV2, the J call TRBJ2-1, with 10 positions matching TRBD2. This CDR3 spans 14 amino acids. The J segment lost 7 bases and the V segment lost 8 bases, leaving 8 bases of the junction unmatched. Germline V lookup: CDR1 SNHLY, CDR2 FYNNEI.

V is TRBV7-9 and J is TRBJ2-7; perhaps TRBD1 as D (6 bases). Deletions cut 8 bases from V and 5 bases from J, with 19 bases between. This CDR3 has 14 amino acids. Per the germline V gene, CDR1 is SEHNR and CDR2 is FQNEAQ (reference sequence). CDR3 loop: CASGQDSPSDEQYF. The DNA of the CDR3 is TGTGCCAGCGGTCAGGACAGCCCAAGCGACGAGCAGTACTTC.

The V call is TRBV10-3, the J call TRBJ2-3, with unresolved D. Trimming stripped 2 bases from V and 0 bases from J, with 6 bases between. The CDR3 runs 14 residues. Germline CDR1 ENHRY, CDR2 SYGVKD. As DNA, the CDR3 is TGTGCCATCAGTGAGGACCGGAGCACAGATACGCAGTATTTT. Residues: CAISEDRSTDTQYF.

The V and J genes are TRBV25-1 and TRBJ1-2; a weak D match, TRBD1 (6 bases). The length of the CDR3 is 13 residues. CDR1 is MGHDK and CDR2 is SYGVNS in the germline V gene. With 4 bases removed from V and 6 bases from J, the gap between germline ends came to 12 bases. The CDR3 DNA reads TGTGCCAGCAGTGCAACAGGGAGAGATGGCTACACCTTC. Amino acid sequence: CASSATGRDGYTF.

The CDR3 DNA sequence: TGTGCCAGCAGCGCAACAGGGATTCAGCCCCAGCATTTT. Its translation is CASSATGIQPQHF. This chain uses TRBV9 with TRBJ1-5; possibly TRBD1 for D (6 bases). Trimming shortened V by 3 bases and J by 6 bases, and 10 bases separated the two germline ends. The CDR3 extends over 13 amino acids. The V gene's germline CDR1 is SGDLS and CDR2 YYNGEE.

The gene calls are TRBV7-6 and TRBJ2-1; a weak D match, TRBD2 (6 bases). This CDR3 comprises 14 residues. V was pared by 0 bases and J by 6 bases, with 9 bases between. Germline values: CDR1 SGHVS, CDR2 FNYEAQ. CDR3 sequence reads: CASSLAGLINEQFF. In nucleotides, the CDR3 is TGTGCCAGCAGCTTAGCGGGACTGATCAATGAGCAGTTCTTC.

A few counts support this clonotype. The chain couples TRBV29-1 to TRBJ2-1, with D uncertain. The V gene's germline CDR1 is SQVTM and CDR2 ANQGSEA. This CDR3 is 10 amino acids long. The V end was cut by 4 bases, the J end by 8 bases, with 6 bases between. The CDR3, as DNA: TGCAGCGTTGGGAGCGATGAGCAGTTCTTC. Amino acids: CSVGSDEQFF.

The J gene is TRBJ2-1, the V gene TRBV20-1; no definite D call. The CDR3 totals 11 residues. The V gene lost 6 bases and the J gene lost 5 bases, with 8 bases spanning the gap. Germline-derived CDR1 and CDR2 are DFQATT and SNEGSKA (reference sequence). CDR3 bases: TGCAGTGCCCCCCGTAACAATGAGCAGTTCTTC. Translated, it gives CSAPRNNEQFF.

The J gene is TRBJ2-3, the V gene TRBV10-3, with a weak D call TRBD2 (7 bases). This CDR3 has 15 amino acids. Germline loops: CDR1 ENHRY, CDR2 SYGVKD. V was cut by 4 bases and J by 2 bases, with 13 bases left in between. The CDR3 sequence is CAISVGGLYTDTQYF. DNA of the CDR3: TGTGCCATCAGTGTCGGGGGGCTCTACACAGATACGCAGTATTTT.

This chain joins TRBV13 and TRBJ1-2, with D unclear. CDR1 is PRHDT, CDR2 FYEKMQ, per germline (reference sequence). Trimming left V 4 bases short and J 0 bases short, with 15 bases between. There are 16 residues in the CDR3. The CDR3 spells CASSSLGKGTNYGYTF. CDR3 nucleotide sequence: TGTGCCAGCAGCTCTCTCGGGAAGGGAACTAACTATGGCTACACCTTC. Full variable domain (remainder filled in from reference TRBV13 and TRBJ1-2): AAGVIQSPRHLIKEKRETATLKCYPIPRHDTVYWYQQGPGQDPQFLISFYEKMQSDKGSIPDRFSAQQFSDYHSELNMSSLELGDSALYFCASSSLGKGTNYGYTFGSGTRLTVV.

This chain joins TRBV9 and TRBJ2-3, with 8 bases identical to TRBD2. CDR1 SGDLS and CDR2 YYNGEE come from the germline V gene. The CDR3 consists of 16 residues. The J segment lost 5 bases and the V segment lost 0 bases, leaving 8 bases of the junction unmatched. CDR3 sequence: CASSVESGGPGDTQYF. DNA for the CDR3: TGTGCCAGCAGCGTAGAGTCGGGGGGGCCGGGAGATACGCAGTATTTT.

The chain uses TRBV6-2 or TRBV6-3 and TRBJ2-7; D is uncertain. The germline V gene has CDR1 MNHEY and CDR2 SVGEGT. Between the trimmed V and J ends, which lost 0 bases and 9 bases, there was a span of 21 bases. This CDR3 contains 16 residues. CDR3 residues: CASSYSATPIGSGQYF. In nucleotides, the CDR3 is TGTGCCAGCAGTTACTCGGCCACCCCGATTGGCTCGGGGCAGTACTTC.

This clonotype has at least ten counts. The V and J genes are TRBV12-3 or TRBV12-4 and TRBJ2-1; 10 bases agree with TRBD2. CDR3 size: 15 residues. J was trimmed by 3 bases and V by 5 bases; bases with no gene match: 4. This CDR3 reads CASSPLAGVYNEQFF. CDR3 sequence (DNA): TGTGCCAGCAGTCCCCTAGCGGGGGTCTACAATGAGCAGTTCTTC.

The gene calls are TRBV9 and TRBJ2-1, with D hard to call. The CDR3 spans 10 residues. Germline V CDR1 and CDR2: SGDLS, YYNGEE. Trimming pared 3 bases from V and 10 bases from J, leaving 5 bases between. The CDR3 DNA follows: TGTGCCAGCAGCGATAAGGAGCAGTTCTTC. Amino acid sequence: CASSDKEQFF.

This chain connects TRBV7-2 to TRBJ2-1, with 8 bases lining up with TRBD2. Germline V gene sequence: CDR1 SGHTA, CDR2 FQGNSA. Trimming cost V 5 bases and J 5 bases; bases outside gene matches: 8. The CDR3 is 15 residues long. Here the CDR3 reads CASSVSGGRHNEQFF. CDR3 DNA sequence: TGTGCCAGCAGCGTAAGCGGGGGTCGGCACAATGAGCAGTTCTTC.

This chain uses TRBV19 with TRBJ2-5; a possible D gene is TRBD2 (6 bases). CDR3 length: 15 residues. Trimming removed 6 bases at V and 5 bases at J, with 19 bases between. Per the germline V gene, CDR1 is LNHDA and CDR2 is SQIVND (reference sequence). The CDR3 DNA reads TGTGCCAGTAGCAATCCGGGACTCCCTCCGGAGACCCAGTACTTC. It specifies CASSNPGLPPETQYF.